This section outlines one T cell receptor (beta chain) sequence together with its context. This clonotype was counted at least ten times. This clone's antigen is unknown. Base qualities are not recorded, but no much larger clone differs from it by a single base. The library was obtained by 5' RACE. Sequencing used an Illumina HiSeq 2500. A second PCR of roughly 7 to 12 cycles was run with a J-beta primer mix and a sample-barcoded 5' primer. A unique molecular identifier was introduced onto each TCR beta cDNA molecule by a template-switch 5' adaptor carrying 12 random nucleotides. Each sample yielded at least 3 million CDR3-containing paired-end reads. First-strand cDNA was synthesized from all RNA with the Mint cDNA synthesis kit, primed by a TRBC-specific oligonucleotide. Following uracil-DNA glycosylase treatment, a first 18-cycle PCR with universal primers M1SS and BC2_uni_R was performed on all cDNA. The paper's data handling went like this. Each sample was normalized by randomly selecting 1 million high-quality reads, each carrying a distinct molecular identifier. Instead of being binned into consensus sequences, reads with shared molecular identifiers were discarded. MiTCR, with a Q25 quality threshold and the strictest error-elimination algorithm, was used for CDR3 identification, clonotype clustering and error correction. A nonparametric unseen species model with Euler transformation was used to estimate a lower bound on total TCR beta diversity. TCRdb passed the public sequencing reads through fastp at Q25 and MiXCR, retaining productive beta sequences. Each CDR3 protein appears once, grouped with its most common genes and DNA. TCRdb's processing, not the authors' own work, is the source of the V and J calls. In this sample the table shows hundreds of thousands of distinct CDR3 sequences, about 30% of which occur a single time. Less than 20% of the sample lies in the top ten.

The data derive from a study of blood T cells in healthy people across ages (dated by TCRdb to about 2015). Turning to the overall study: In model experiments, template switching captured about one uniquely barcoded TCR beta cDNA molecule for every two T cells. Donors were grouped into four age groups: young (average about 15 years), middle-aged (less than 40), aged (approximately 67) and long-lived (approximately 82). To avoid experimental bias, donors of different ages were distributed randomly across sequencing lanes. Two additional independent replicas of 1 million unique cDNA reads from the same blood draw were analyzed for two donors (one aged 18 to 29 and one aged 80 or older). The study measured age-related changes in TCR beta repertoire diversity using deep sequencing normalized with unique cDNA molecular identifiers.

Study-level results and caveats: Compared with the aged group, the long-lived group had more naive CD4+ T cells, fewer expanded clones and increased TCR diversity, suggesting age selection. A strong correlation was found between observed TCR beta diversity and the percentage of naive T cells measured by flow cytometry. Total diversity estimates from one million sequenced T cells were considered lower bounds and underestimates. Bulk unsorted PBMC profiling prevented conclusive comparison of naive and antigen-experienced compartments. Observed TCR beta diversity per million T cells fell roughly linearly with age, and a significant reduction was already apparent by age around 40. Donor CMV infection status was unknown, potentially confounding age-related changes in expanded clonotypes.

Donors were a few dozen systemically healthy Caucasian individuals from Russia aged about 6 to 100 years. About 10 milliliters of peripheral blood were collected from each donor into EDTA-treated Vacutainer tubes. Ficoll-Paque density-gradient centrifugation was used to isolate PBMCs, with at least 6.5 million per sample. Total RNA was extracted from PBMCs with Trizol reagent, with at least 5.5 micrograms obtained per sample. The percentages of naive CD45RAhigh/CD27high T cells were determined by flow cytometry on a PBMC aliquot from every donor. This sequence was found in a woman older than 75 in good health. Donor details come from another sample of the same person, matched by shared clones. The sequencing sample was made of blood.

At the DNA level, the sequence is TGTGCCAGCAGCCCCAGGGGGGACAGCCTTTCCACTAACTATGGCTACACCTTC. It is translated as CASSPRGDSLSTNYGYTF. The rearrangement joined TRBV21-1 to TRBJ1-2; no check of the table's D call, TRBD1, against the DNA was made. TRBV21-1 is a known pseudogene. The CDR3 spans 18 residues, from the cysteine through the phenylalanine. The entry retains the CDR3 DNA only, 54 bases that are in frame from base 1.